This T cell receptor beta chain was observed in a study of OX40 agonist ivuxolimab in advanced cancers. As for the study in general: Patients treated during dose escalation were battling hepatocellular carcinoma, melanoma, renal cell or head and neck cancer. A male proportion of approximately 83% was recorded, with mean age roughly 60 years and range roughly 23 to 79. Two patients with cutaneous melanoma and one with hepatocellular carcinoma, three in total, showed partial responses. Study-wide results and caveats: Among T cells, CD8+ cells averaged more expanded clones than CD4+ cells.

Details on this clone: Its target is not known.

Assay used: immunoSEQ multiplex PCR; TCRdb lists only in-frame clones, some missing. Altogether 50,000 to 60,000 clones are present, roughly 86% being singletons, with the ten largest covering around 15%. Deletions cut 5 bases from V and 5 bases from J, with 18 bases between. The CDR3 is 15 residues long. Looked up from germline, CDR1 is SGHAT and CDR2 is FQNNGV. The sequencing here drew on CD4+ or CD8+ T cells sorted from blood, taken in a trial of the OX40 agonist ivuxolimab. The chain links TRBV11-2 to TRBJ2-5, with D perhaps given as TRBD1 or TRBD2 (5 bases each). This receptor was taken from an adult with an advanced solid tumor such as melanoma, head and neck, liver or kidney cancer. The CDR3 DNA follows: TGTGCCAGCAGCCCCCGAAGGGGTTGGGGGGAGACCCAGTACTTC. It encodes CASSPRRGWGETQYF.